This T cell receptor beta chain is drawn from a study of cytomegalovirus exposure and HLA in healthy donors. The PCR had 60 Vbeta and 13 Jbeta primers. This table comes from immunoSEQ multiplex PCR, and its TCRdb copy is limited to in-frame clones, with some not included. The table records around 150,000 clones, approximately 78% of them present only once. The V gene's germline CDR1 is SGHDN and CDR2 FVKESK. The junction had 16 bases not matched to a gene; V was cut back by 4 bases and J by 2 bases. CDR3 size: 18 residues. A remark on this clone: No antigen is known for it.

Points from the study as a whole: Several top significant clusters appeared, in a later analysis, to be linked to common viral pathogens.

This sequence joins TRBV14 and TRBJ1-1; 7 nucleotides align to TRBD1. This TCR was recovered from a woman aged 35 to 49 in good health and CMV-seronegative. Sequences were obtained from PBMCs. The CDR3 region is CASSPSGYRGKSNTEAFF. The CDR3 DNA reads TGTGCCAGCAGCCCGAGCGGGTACAGGGGCAAGTCTAACACTGAAGCTTTCTTT.